The rows below give T cell receptor beta chains drawn from one sample of a study of hypomethylating agent response in myelodysplastic syndrome. Here immunoSEQ multiplex PCR was the method, and the copy in TCRdb shows in-frame clones only, minus some. The repertoire holds 2,500 to 3,000 clones, with less than 85% as singletons. The material was bone marrow, obtained before or after starting hypomethylating agent treatment for myelodysplastic syndrome (not recorded which). The receptor source for this set is a human donor with myelodysplastic syndrome. CDR3s include the opening cysteine and the closing phenylalanine or tryptophan. A D gene is named only where the DNA matches it firmly. Size is omitted from some rows. Given values are once, few, many or a class for expanded clones.

v_call	clone_size	cdr3_length	d_call	j_call	cdr3_aa	cdr3_nt
TRBV27	-	14	TRBD1	TRBJ2-7	CASSLTGGLYEQYF	TGTGCCAGCAGTTTAACAGGGGGCCTCTACGAGCAGTACTTC
TRBV28	-	13	-	TRBJ1-1	CASTAEVGAEAFF	TGTGCCAGCACCGCGGAGGTCGGAGCTGAAGCTTTCTTT
TRBV5-1	-	13	-	TRBJ2-2	CASSFDFTGELFF	TGCGCCAGCAGCTTTGATTTCACCGGGGAGCTGTTTTTT
TRBV7-2	-	14	-	TRBJ1-2	CASSSGQNGLDHTF	TGTGCCAGCAGCTCAGGACAGAACGGACTAGACCACACCTTC
TRBV29-1	-	11	-	TRBJ1-4	CSGGENEKLFF	TGCAGCGGGGGGGAAAATGAAAAACTGTTTTTT
TRBV2	-	15	TRBD1	TRBJ1-4	CASSEQMGQGEKLFF	TGTGCCAGCAGTGAACAAATGGGACAGGGGGAAAAACTGTTTTTT
TRBV7-6	few	12	-	TRBJ1-6	CASSHYNSPLHF	TGTGCCAGCAGCCACTACAATTCACCCCTCCACTTT
TRBV6-1	-	13	-	TRBJ1-5	CASSRQINQPQHF	TGTGCCAGCTCTAGGCAAATTAATCAGCCCCAGCATTTT
TRBV28	-	14	TRBD1	TRBJ1-2	CASSRQGNFYGYTF	TGTGCCAGCAGTCGACAGGGCAACTTCTATGGCTACACCTTC
TRBV4-1	-	15	-	TRBJ1-1	CASSQERGGLGGAFF	TGCGCCAGCAGCCAAGAGAGGGGAGGGCTGGGTGGAGCTTTCTTT
TRBV4-2	-	16	-	TRBJ2-3	CASSSDYPHYTDTQYF	TGTGCCAGCAGCTCGGACTATCCCCACTACACAGATACGCAGTATTTT
TRBV6-5	-	15	-	TRBJ1-5	CASSSGSVGNQPQHF	TGTGCCAGCAGTTCAGGGTCGGTAGGCAATCAGCCCCAGCATTTT
TRBV11-2	-	14	-	TRBJ1-2	CASSPFEGNYGYTF	TGTGCCAGCAGCCCCTTTGAGGGGAACTATGGCTACACCTTC
TRBV7-9	-	13	-	TRBJ1-3	CASSLGAGNTIYF	TGTGCCAGCAGCTTGGGCGCGGGTAACACCATATATTTT
TRBV5-1	-	19	TRBD1	TRBJ1-3	CASSQKGQGAAWAGNTIYF	TGCGCCAGCAGCCAGAAGGGACAGGGGGCCGCCTGGGCCGGAAACACCATATATTTT
TRBV11-3	-	12	-	TRBJ2-1	CASSLGENEQFF	TGTGCCAGCAGCTTAGGAGAAAATGAGCAGTTCTTC
TRBV7-9	-	16	TRBD1	TRBJ1-1	CASSLGGTGGSTEAFF	TGTGCCAGCAGCTTAGGAGGGACAGGGGGGAGCACTGAAGCTTTCTTT
TRBV30	-	14	-	TRBJ1-4	CAWSGGGATEKLFF	TGTGCCTGGAGTGGGGGAGGGGCTACTGAAAAACTGTTTTTT
TRBV28	-	16	TRBD1	TRBJ1-1	CASARPPGQGGTEAFF	TGTGCCAGCGCCCGCCCCCCGGGACAGGGTGGGACTGAAGCTTTCTTT
TRBV5-4	-	15	TRBD2	TRBJ2-7	CASSYLSSGVYEQYF	TGTGCCAGCAGCTACCTTTCTAGCGGGGTCTACGAGCAGTACTTC
TRBV19	few	15	TRBD1	TRBJ2-7	CASSPYGQAFYEQYF	TGTGCCAGTAGCCCATACGGACAGGCTTTCTACGAGCAGTACTTC
TRBV11-2	-	15	-	TRBJ1-6	CASSSRRNYNSPLHF	TGTGCCAGCAGCTCGAGACGGAACTATAATTCACCCCTCCACTTT
TRBV30	-	13	-	TRBJ1-3	CAWSVIGVNTIYF	TGTGCCTGGAGTGTAATAGGGGTAAACACCATATATTTT